Below, 26 T cell receptor beta chains from the same sample are listed, as sequenced in a study of OX40 agonist ivuxolimab in advanced cancers. Assay: immunoSEQ multiplex PCR; the TCRdb copy retains only in-frame clones and omits some. This table has some 78,000 clones, 88% appearing once. The starting material was CD4+ or CD8+ T cells sorted from blood, obtained in a trial of the OX40 agonist ivuxolimab. The receptor set was obtained from an adult with an advanced solid tumor such as melanoma, head and neck, liver or kidney cancer.

The chain is built from TRBV10-3 and TRBJ1-2, with D tentatively TRBD1 (6 bases). Germline V gene data show CDR1 as ENHRY and CDR2 as SYGVKD. The V and J ends lost 11 bases and 5 bases respectively, with 18 bases between them. This CDR3 has 13 residues. Written as DNA, the CDR3 is TGTGCCGCGTCGCTGCAGGGGCTTTATGGCTACACCTTC. It specifies CAASLQGLYGYTF.

The chain has TRBV7-2 and TRBJ1-5; D possibly corresponds to TRBD1 (5 bases). This CDR3 contains 14 residues. From germline, CDR1 is SGHTA and CDR2 FQGNSA. Trimming took 4 bases from V and 6 from J, leaving 13 bases between them. The CDR3 reads CASSSVRGGQPQHF. The CDR3 DNA reads as TGTGCCAGCAGCTCAGTGCGGGGGGGTCAGCCCCAGCATTTT.

This chain links TRBV6-1 with TRBJ1-2, with D possibly matching TRBD1 (5 bases). Trimming left V 5 bases short and J 5 bases short, with 12 bases between. The CDR3 has 13 residues. Per the germline V gene, CDR1 is MNHNS and CDR2 is SASEGT. The CDR3 spells CASSYTGSYGYTF. CDR3 DNA sequence: TGTGCCAGCAGTTATACAGGTTCTTATGGCTACACCTTC.

Of note for this clone: Compared with germline, one end of the junction differs, possibly owing to a read error. V is TRBV19 and J is TRBJ1-1; perhaps TRBD1 as D (5 bases). This CDR3 spans 16 amino acids. Germline lookup yields CDR1 LNHDA and CDR2 SQIVND (reference sequence). In DNA, the CDR3 is TGTGCCAGTAGCATAGACAGCCCCGGCCTTAACACTGAAGCTTTCTTT. Its translation: CASSIDSPGLNTEAFF. Full variable domain (remainder filled in from reference TRBV19 and TRBJ1-1): DGGITQSPKYLFRKEGQNVTLSCEQNLNHDAMYWYRQDPGQGLRLIYYSQIVNDFQKGDIAEGYSVSREKKESFPLTVTSAQKNPTAFYLCASSIDSPGLNTEAFFGQGTRLTVV.

The J gene is TRBJ2-7, the V gene TRBV2; tentative D call: TRBD1 (5 bases). Trimming left V 9 bases short and J 6 bases short, with 18 bases between. The CDR3 loop spans 13 amino acids. Looked up from germline, CDR1 is SNHLY and CDR2 is FYNNEI. CDR3 DNA: TGTGCCAGTAGGACCTCGAACACAGGCGAGCAGTACTTC. Residues: CASRTSNTGEQYF.

V gene TRBV5-1 combines with J gene TRBJ1-1; tentatively, D is TRBD1 (6 bases). This CDR3 region has 14 residues. With 2 bases removed from V and 0 bases from J, the gap between germline ends came to 8 bases. Germline V CDR1 and CDR2: SGHRS, YFSETQ. CDR3 DNA sequence: TGCGCCAGCAGCTTAGACAGGATGAACACTGAAGCTTTCTTT. Translation gives CASSLDRMNTEAFF.

This chain joins TRBV11-2 and TRBJ2-5, with 8 bases matching TRBD1. The CDR3 loop spans 15 amino acids. V dropped 5 bases and J dropped 5; count of bases not matched to a gene: 10. Germline CDR1 is SGHAT and CDR2 is FQNNGV. CDR3 in amino acids: CASSRGTGLSETQYF. Here the CDR3 DNA reads TGTGCCAGCAGCCGCGGGACAGGCTTATCGGAGACCCAGTACTTC. The full variable domain, in which reference TRBV11-2 and TRBJ2-5 provide the parts outside the CDR3, is EAGVAQSPRYKIIEKRQSVAFWCNPISGHATLYWYQQILGQGPKLLIQFQNNGVVDDSQLPKDRFSAERLKGVDSTLKIQPAKLEDSAVYLCASSRGTGLSETQYFGPGTRLLVL.

The V and J genes are TRBV9 and TRBJ2-7; D call uncertain. The germline V gene encodes CDR1 SGDLS and CDR2 YYNGEE. The CDR3 extends over 15 amino acids. The V and J ends lost 3 bases and 3 bases respectively, with 16 bases between them. For the CDR3, the DNA is TGTGCCAGCAGCGAGGGTGGTGTGGATTTCTACGAGCAGTACTTC. It translates to CASSEGGVDFYEQYF. The full variable domain, rest sourced from reference TRBV9 and TRBJ2-7, is DSGVTQTPKHLITATGQRVTLRCSPRSGDLSVYWYQQSLDQGLQFLIQYYNGEERAKGNILERFSAQQFPDLHSELNLSSLELGDSALYFCASSEGGVDFYEQYFGPGTRLTVT.

The V and J genes are TRBV10-3 and TRBJ2-7; D remains unclear. Germline V CDR1 and CDR2: ENHRY, SYGVKD. CDR3 size: 13 residues. The ends were cut back, 3 bases at V and 6 bases at J, with 12 bases in the middle. The CDR3 DNA is TGTGCCATCAGTGAACGGCCGGGCTTCGAGCAGTACTTC. Its protein is CAISERPGFEQYF.

The rearrangement links TRBV7-3 to TRBJ2-7, with TRBD2 matching over 8 bases. The length of the CDR3 is 13 residues. Germline V gene lookup returns CDR1 SGHTA and CDR2 FQGTGA. V dropped 5 bases and J dropped 2; count of bases not matched to a gene: 2. This CDR3 reads CASSPGGAYEQYF. The CDR3 nucleotides read TGTGCCAGCAGCCCGGGGGGGGCCTACGAGCAGTACTTC.

The chain joins TRBV7-9 to TRBJ1-2; no reliable D call. Germline CDR1 is SEHNR and CDR2 is FQNEAQ (reference sequence). This CDR3 spans 15 amino acids. V was shortened by 1 base and J by 8 bases, with 17 bases between the two germline ends. In DNA form, the CDR3 reads TGTGCCAGCAGCTTAGTGGGCAGCTCAGGCGTGGGCTACACCTTC. Its protein is CASSLVGSSGVGYTF.

The chain uses TRBV16 and TRBJ1-2; tentative D call: TRBD1 (6 bases). The CDR3 is 15 amino acids. V shed 4 bases and J shed 6 bases, with 18 bases lying between them. Germline CDR1 KGHSY, CDR2 FQNENV. The CDR3 nucleotides are TGTGCCAGCAGCCCCCCCGGGACAATCGGGCATGGCTACACCTTC. Translated, it gives CASSPPGTIGHGYTF.

This chain connects TRBV6-5 to TRBJ1-1, with D unclear. The CDR3 loop spans 13 amino acids. Trimming took off 4 bases at V and 7 bases at J, with 13 bases between the two ends. Germline V gene sequence: CDR1 MNHEY, CDR2 SVGAGI. The CDR3 DNA reads as TGTGCCAGCAGTTCCTCTGGCCACCGTGAAGCTTTCTTT. Translated, it gives CASSSSGHREAFF.

The J gene is TRBJ1-5, the V gene TRBV6-4; D gene ambiguous. The length of the CDR3 is 13 residues. CDR1 is MRHNA and CDR2 is SNTAGT in the germline V gene. Trimming took 0 bases from V and 6 from J, leaving 6 bases between them. The CDR3: CASSDSIGQPQHF. In nucleotides, the CDR3 is TGTGCCAGCAGTGACTCGATTGGTCAGCCCCAGCATTTT.

CDR3 sequence reads: CASSYDTRSYNSPLHF. The CDR3 bases are TGTGCCAGCAGTTACGACACCCGCTCCTATAATTCACCCCTCCACTTT. The chain employs TRBV6-6 and TRBJ1-6; D gene uncertain. The CDR3 is made up of 16 amino acids. V was cut by 2 bases and J by 0 bases, with 8 bases left in between. Germline loops: CDR1 MNHNY, CDR2 SVGAGI (reference sequence).

On this clone: The final CDR3 position lacks the conserved phenylalanine or tryptophan, pointing to a likely read error. The J gene is TRBJ1-6, the V gene TRBV4-1; tentatively, D is TRBD1 (6 bases). Germline CDR1 reads MGHRA; CDR2 reads YSYEKL. Trimming cost V 4 bases and J 4 bases, with 11 bases left between them. This CDR3 spans 15 amino acids. DNA of the CDR3: TGCGCCAGCAGCCCGGACAGTTTTTATAATTCACCCCTCCACCTT. This encodes CASSPDSFYNSPLHL.

J is TRBJ2-2 and V is TRBV5-1, with D possibly being TRBD2 (6 bases). This CDR3 has 16 residues. Trimming pared 0 bases from V and 4 bases from J, leaving 13 bases between. Germline values: CDR1 SGHRS, CDR2 YFSETQ. The CDR3 sequence: CASSLGRGESTGELFF. The CDR3 DNA is TGCGCCAGCAGCTTGGGGAGGGGCGAAAGCACCGGGGAGCTGTTTTTT.

J is TRBJ2-3 and V is TRBV19, with D perhaps assigned TRBD1 or TRBD2 (6 bases each). CDR3 length: 16 residues. Deletions cut 2 bases from V and 3 bases from J, with 15 bases between. CDR1 LNHDA and CDR2 SQIVND come from the germline V gene (reference sequence). Written as DNA, the CDR3 is TGTGCCAGTAGTATATGGGAAGGGGGGTGGACAGATACGCAGTATTTT. Its translation is CASSIWEGGWTDTQYF.

The chain is built from TRBV5-4 and TRBJ1-1; D unclear. Germline lookup yields CDR1 SGHNT and CDR2 YYREEE (reference sequence). The CDR3 loop spans 15 amino acids. V lost 0 bases, J lost 5 bases, and 14 bases lay in between. Written as DNA, the CDR3 is TGTGCCAGCAGCTTGGCCGGTTTAGGAGCAACTGAAGCTTTCTTT. Its protein is CASSLAGLGATEAFF.

V and J are TRBV6-5 and TRBJ1-1; TRBD1 is a possible D gene (5 bases). Trimming left V 10 bases short and J 1 base short, with 13 bases between. From germline, CDR1 is MNHEY and CDR2 SVGAGI. The CDR3 totals 13 residues. The CDR3, as DNA: TGTGCCACCACCCCCGACAGGAACACTGAAGCTTTCTTT. It codes for CATTPDRNTEAFF.

V gene TRBV28 combines with J gene TRBJ1-4, with TRBD1 as a possible D gene (5 bases). V lost 6 bases and J lost 0, with 5 bases in between. CDR1 and CDR2 from the germline V gene are MDHEN and SYDVKM. The CDR3 is 13 amino acids. The DNA for the CDR3 is TGTGCCAGCAGCAGGGCAACTAATGAAAAACTGTTTTTT. It translates to CASSRATNEKLFF.

This chain joins TRBV29-1 and TRBJ2-4; D is undetermined. V lost 4 bases and J lost 0, with 10 bases in between. Germline CDR1 SQVTM, CDR2 ANQGSEA. The CDR3 runs to 14 residues. The CDR3 DNA sequence: TGCAGCGTTGTGGGCGACTTAGCCAAAAACATTCAGTACTTC. It is translated as CSVVGDLAKNIQYF.

This chain connects TRBV6-5 to TRBJ1-4; 8 bases are a match to TRBD1. V lost 5 bases to trimming and J lost 8 bases; unmatched junction nucleotides: 4. CDR1 is MNHEY, CDR2 SVGAGI, per germline. The length of the CDR3 is 13 residues. The DNA for the CDR3 is TGTGCCAGCAGTCTTCGACAGGGGGAAAAACTGTTTTTT. This sequence encodes CASSLRQGEKLFF.

The chain couples TRBV4-2 to TRBJ1-1, with TRBD1 matching over 7 bases. The CDR3 runs to 14 residues. CDR1 is LGHNA, CDR2 YNFKEQ, per germline. The ends lost 4 bases at V and 8 bases at J; junction bases unmatched: 10. CDR3 protein: CASSRQSTGQEAFF. Here the CDR3 DNA reads TGTGCCAGCAGCCGCCAATCGACAGGGCAAGAAGCTTTCTTT.

This clone was counted only a few times. The CDR3 DNA reads as TGCAGCGTCGCCGAGGGCACAGGGGTAGCTTTCTTT. This sequence encodes CSVAEGTGVAFF. The J gene is TRBJ1-1, the V gene TRBV29-1; the match to TRBD1 covers 7 bases. Germline V gives CDR1 SQVTM, CDR2 ANQGSEA. The CDR3 sequence is 12 residues long. The trim removed 6 bases at V and 10 bases at J, leaving 11 bases unmatched.

J is TRBJ1-2 and V is TRBV15; D is possibly TRBD1 (5 bases). CDR1 LNHNV and CDR2 YYDKDF come from the germline V gene (reference sequence). This CDR3 has 14 amino acids. V was shortened by 0 bases and J by 4 bases, with 9 bases between the two germline ends. This CDR3 is CATSREYRSYGYTF. CDR3 nucleotide sequence: TGTGCCACCAGCAGAGAATACAGGAGCTATGGCTACACCTTC.